The clone carrying this T cell receptor (beta chain) was detected only a few times. Its antigen is not known. The sample belongs to a study of beta chain features in type 1 diabetes. General study findings and limits: The naive, central memory and Treg TCRB repertoires showed an apparent similarity that was greater among patients than among healthy donors.

Expressed TCRB transcripts were sequenced, since all the RNA that had been isolated was reverse transcribed. This table comes from immunoSEQ multiplex PCR, and its TCRdb copy is limited to in-frame clones, with some not included. This table has approximately 470,000 clones, around 28% appearing once. CDR1 GTSNPN and CDR2 SVGIG come from the germline V gene (reference sequence). The V end was cut by 5 bases, the J end by 1 base, with 11 bases between. This CDR3 region has 13 residues. Every single donor gave one heparinised blood draw, and these averaged roughly 0.11 L. This sequence originates from a man between 18 and 35 years old in good health. V and J are TRBV30 and TRBJ1-1; D unclear. Sequencing was carried out using naive CD4+ T cells from blood. The CDR3, as DNA: TGTGCCTGGTCCGGCAATCCGAACACTGAAGCTTTCTTT. It encodes CAWSGNPNTEAFF.